This record covers a single TCR beta chain. This specimen includes other DNA sequences encoding the same CDR3. Participants, about 18 to 90 years old, spanned 25 or so US areas. Clinical histories supplied by participants themselves formed the basis of cohort assignment. Donors in Cohort 3 who had recovered were those with two negative PCRs, healthcare professional clearance, or resolution of their symptoms. The table came from immunoSEQ multiplex PCR; TCRdb's copy has only in-frame clones and leaves some out. The data contain roughly 250,000 clones, about 89% of them singletons. Trimming pared 6 bases from V and 2 bases from J, leaving 10 bases between. Germline loops: CDR1 MDHEN, CDR2 SYDVKM. This CDR3 has 13 residues. These data come from a study of blood T cell repertoires in COVID-19. Looking at the study overall: PBMCs, B-cell-depleted T cells, or T cells were the source of the cDNA or gDNA that made up the material.

The origin of this receptor is a woman between 18 and 29 years old who had recovered from COVID-19. This sequence joins TRBV28 and TRBJ1-2, with a tentative D call TRBD1 (6 bases). Specimen: PBMCs or T cells enriched from blood (not recorded which). The CDR3 reads CASRPGQNYGYTF. DNA for the CDR3: TGTGCCAGCAGACCGGGACAAAACTATGGCTACACCTTC.